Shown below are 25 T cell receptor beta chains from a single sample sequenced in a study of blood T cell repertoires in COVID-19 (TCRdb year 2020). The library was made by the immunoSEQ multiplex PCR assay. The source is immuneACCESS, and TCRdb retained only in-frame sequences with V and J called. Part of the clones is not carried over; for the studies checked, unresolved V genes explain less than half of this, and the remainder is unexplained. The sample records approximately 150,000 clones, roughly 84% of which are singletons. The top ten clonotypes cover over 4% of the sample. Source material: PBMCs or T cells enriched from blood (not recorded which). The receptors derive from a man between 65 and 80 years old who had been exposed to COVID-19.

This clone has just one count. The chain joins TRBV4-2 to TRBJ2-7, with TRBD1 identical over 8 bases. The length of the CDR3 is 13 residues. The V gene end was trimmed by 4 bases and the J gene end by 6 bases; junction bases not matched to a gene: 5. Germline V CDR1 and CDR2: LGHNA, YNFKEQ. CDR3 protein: CASSLGQVSEQYF. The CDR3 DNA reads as TGTGCCAGCAGCCTGGGACAGGTGAGCGAGCAGTACTTC.

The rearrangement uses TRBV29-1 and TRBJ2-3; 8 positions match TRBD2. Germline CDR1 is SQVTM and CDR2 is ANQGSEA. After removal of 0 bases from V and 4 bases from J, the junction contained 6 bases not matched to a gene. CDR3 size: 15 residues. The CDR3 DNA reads TGCAGCGTTGAAGATGGACTAGCCGTGGCAGATACGCAGTATTTT. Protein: CSVEDGLAVADTQYF.

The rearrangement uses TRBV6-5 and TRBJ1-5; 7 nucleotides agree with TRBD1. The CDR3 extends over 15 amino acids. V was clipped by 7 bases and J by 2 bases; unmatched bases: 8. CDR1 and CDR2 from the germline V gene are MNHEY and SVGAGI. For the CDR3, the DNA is TGTGCCAGCAACAACGGGGACAGACGCAATCAGCCCCAGCATTTT. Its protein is CASNNGDRRNQPQHF.

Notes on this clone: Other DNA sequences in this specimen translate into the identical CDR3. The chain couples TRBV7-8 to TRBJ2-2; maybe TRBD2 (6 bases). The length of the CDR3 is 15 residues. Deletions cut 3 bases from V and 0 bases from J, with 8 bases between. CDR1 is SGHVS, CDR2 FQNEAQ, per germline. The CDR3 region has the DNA TGTGCCAGCAGCTTTGGAGGGTCGAACACCGGGGAGCTGTTTTTT. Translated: CASSFGGSNTGELFF.

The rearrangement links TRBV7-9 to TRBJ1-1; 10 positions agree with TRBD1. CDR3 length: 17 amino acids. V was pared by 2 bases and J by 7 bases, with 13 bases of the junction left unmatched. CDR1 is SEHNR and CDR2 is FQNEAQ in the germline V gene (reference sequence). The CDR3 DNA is TGTGCCAGCAGCTTATTCTCTTCCGGGACAGGGGCCAATGAAGCTTTCTTT. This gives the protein CASSLFSSGTGANEAFF.

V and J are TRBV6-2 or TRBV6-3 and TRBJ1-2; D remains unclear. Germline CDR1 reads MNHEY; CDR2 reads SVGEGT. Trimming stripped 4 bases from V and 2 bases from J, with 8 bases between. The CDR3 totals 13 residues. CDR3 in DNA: TGTGCCAGCAGTTTAGACGGGAACTATGGCTACACCTTC. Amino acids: CASSLDGNYGYTF.

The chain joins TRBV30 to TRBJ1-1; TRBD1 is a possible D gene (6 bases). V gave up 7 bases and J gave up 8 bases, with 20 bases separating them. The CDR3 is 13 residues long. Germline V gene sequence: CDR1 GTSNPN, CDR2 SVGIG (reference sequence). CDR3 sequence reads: CASIQGRVPEAFF. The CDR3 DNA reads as TGTGCCTCGATACAGGGAAGAGTGCCGGAAGCTTTCTTT.

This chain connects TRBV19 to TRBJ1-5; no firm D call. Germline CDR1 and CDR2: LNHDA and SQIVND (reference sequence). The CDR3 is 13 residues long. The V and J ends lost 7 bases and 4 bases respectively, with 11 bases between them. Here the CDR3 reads CASKPGGNQPQHF. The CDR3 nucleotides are TGTGCCAGTAAGCCGGGAGGAAATCAGCCCCAGCATTTT.

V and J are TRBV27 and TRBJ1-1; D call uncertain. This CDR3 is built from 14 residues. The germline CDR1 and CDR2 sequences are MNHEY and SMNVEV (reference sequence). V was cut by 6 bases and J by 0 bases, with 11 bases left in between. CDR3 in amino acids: CASSLTTVNTEAFF. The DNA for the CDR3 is TGTGCCAGCAGCTTGACTACAGTGAACACTGAAGCTTTCTTT.

The CDR3 DNA is TGTGCTAGTCAGAGGAATAGCGATAGCACAGATACGCAGTATTTT. This encodes CASQRNSDSTDTQYF. The rearrangement joins TRBV12-5 to TRBJ2-3; TRBD2 might be the D (5 bases). V lost 8 bases, J lost 0 bases, and 15 bases lay in between. Germline V CDR1 and CDR2: LGHNT, FRNRAP. CDR3 length equals 15 residues.

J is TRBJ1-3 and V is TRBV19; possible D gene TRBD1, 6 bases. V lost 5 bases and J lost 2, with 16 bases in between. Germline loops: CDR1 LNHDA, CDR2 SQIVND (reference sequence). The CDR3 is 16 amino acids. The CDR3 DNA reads TGTGCCAGTAGTTCGTTTCGGGCAGGGGCTGGAAACACCATATATTTT. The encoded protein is CASSSFRAGAGNTIYF.

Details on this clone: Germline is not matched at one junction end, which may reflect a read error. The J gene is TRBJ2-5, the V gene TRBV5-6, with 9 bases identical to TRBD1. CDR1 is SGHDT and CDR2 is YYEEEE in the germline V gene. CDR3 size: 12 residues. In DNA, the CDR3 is TGTGCCAGCACCAGGACAGGGGAGATCCAGTACTTC. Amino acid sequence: CASTRTGEIQYF.

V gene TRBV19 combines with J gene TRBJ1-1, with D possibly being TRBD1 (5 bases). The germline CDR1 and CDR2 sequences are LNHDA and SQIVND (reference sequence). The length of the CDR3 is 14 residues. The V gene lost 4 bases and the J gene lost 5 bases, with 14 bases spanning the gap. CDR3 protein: CASSSTQGGTEAFF. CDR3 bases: TGTGCCAGTAGTAGCACGCAGGGAGGGACTGAAGCTTTCTTT.

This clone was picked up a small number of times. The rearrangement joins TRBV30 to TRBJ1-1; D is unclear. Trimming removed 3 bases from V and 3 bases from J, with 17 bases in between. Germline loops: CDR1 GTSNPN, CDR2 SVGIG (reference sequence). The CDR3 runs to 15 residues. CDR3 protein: CAWSGYEGGYTEAFF. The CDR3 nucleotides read TGTGCCTGGAGCGGGTATGAGGGCGGGTACACTGAAGCTTTCTTT.

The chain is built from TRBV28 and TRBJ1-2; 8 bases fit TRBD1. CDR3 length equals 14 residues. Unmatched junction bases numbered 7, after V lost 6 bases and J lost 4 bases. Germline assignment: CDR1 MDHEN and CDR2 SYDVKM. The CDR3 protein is CASSPGTGFYGYTF. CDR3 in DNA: TGTGCCAGCAGCCCCGGGACAGGTTTCTATGGCTACACCTTC.

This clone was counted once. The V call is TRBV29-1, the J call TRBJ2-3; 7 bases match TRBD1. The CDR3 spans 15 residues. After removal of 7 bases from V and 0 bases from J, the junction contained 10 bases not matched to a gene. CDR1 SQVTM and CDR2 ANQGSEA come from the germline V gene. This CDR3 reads CSAQPAQGSTDTQYF. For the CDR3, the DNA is TGCAGCGCCCAGCCGGCACAGGGGAGCACAGATACGCAGTATTTT.

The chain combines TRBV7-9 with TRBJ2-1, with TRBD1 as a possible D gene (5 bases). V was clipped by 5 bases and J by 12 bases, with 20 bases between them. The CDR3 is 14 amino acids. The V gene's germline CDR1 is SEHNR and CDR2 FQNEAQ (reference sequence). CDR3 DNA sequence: TGTGCCAGCAGCGTAGGAGTGGTACAGGTCGTGCAGTTCTTC. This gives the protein CASSVGVVQVVQFF. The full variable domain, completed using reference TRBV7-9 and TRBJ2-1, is DTGVSQNPRHKITKRGQNVTFRCDPISEHNRLYWYRQTLGQGPEFLTYFQNEAQLEKSRLLSDRFSAERPKGSFSTLEIQRTEQGDSAMYLCASSVGVVQVVQFFGPGTRLTVL.

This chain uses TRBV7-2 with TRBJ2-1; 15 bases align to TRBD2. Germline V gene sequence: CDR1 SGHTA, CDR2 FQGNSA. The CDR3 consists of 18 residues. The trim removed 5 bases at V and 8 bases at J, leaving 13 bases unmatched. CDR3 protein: CASSRLPGLAGGRHEQFF. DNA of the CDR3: TGTGCCAGCAGCCGGTTGCCGGGACTAGCGGGGGGCCGGCATGAGCAGTTCTTC.

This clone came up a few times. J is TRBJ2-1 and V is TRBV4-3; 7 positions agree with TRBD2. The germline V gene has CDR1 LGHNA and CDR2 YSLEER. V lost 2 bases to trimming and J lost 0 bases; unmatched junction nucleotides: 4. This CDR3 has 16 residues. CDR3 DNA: TGCGCCAGCAGCCAAAGGCTAGCGGTCTCCTACAATGAGCAGTTCTTC. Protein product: CASSQRLAVSYNEQFF.

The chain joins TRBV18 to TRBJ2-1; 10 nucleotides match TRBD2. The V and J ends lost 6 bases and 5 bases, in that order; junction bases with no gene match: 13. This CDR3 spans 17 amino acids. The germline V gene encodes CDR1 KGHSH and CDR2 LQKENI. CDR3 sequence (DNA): TGTGCCAGCTCCCCTACTAGCGGGGTAAGGTCCGACAATGAGCAGTTCTTC. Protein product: CASSPTSGVRSDNEQFF.

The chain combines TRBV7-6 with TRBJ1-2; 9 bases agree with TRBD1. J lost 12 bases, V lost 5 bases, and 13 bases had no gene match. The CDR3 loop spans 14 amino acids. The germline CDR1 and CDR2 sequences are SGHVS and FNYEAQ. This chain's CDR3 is CASSPVPGQGSHTF. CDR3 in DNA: TGTGCCAGCAGCCCGGTCCCGGGACAGGGATCCCACACCTTC.

Here the CDR3 reads CASSDLTSGRALSEQFF. The DNA for the CDR3 is TGTGCCAGTAGTGACCTCACTAGCGGGAGGGCCCTAAGCGAGCAGTTCTTC. The chain is built from TRBV19 and TRBJ2-1, with 13 positions matching TRBD2. The CDR3 covers 17 residues. The junction had 14 bases not matched to a gene; V was cut back by 5 bases and J by 10 bases. The germline V gene encodes CDR1 LNHDA and CDR2 SQIVND (reference sequence). Looking up the rest from reference TRBV19 and TRBJ2-1 gives the full variable domain: DGGITQSPKYLFRKEGQNVTLSCEQNLNHDAMYWYRQDPGQGLRLIYYSQIVNDFQKGDIAEGYSVSREKKESFPLTVTSAQKNPTAFYLCASSDLTSGRALSEQFFGPGTRLTVL.

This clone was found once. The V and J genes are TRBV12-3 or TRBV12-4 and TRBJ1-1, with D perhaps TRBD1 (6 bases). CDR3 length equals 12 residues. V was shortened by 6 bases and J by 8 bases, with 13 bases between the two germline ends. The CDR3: CASSTYDREAFF. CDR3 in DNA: TGTGCCAGCAGCACATATGACAGGGAAGCTTTCTTT.

This chain's CDR3 is CASSNRRSTDTQYF. The CDR3 nucleotides are TGTGCCAGCAGCAATAGGAGGAGCACAGATACGCAGTATTTT. The V and J genes are TRBV5-5 and TRBJ2-3, with TRBD2 as a possible D gene (5 bases). The CDR3 runs 14 residues. Looked up from germline, CDR1 is SGHKS and CDR2 is YYEKEE (reference sequence). The V end lost 4 bases, the J end lost 0 bases, and 9 bases lay between the germline ends.

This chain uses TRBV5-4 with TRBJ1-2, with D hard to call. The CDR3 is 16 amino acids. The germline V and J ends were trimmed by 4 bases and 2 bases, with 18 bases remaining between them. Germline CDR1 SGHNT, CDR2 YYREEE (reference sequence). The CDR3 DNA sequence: TGTGCCAGCAGCCCGGGTCAATCCCTCCCAAACTATGGCTACACCTTC. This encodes CASSPGQSLPNYGYTF. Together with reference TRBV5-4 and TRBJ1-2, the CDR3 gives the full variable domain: ETGVTQSPTHLIKTRGQQVTLRCSSQSGHNTVSWYQQALGQGPQFIFQYYREEENGRGNFPPRFSGLQFPNYSSELNVNALELDDSALYLCASSPGQSLPNYGYTFGSGTRLTVV.